The clone carrying this T cell receptor beta chain was recorded a few times. Its target is not known. A junction end diverges from the germline sequence, so it may reflect a read error. These data are taken from a study of post-analysis software for immune sequencing data. Findings and caveats of the study: Controls showed lower frequencies than patients for roughly 5 TRBV segments, and TRBV5-6, TRBV5-1 and TRBV20-1 were among these.

Unique molecular identifiers tagged the TCR beta cDNA libraries. A single record per CDR3 protein comes from TCRdb applying MiXCR to the PCR reads. The data show some 700,000 distinct CDR3 sequences, approximately 60% seen once. Germline CDR1 reads MNHEY; CDR2 reads SMNVEV (reference sequence). The CDR3 has 14 amino acids. What was sequenced was blood. The V and J genes are TRBV27 and TRBJ2-3, with D possibly matching TRBD1 (6 bases). This TCR was recovered from a girl aged 2 to 9 with multiple sclerosis. The chain's CDR3 is CASSISQGFDTQYF. Here the CDR3 DNA reads TGTGCCAGCAGTATATCACAGGGCTTCGATACGCAGTATTTT.